One sample yielded the 15 T cell receptor beta chains listed below, sequenced in a study of OX40 agonist ivuxolimab in advanced cancers. Clones were read by immunoSEQ multiplex PCR, and TCRdb kept only the in-frame ones, dropping some. In the table there are about 36,000 clones, 81% of which are singletons. The source was CD4+ or CD8+ T cells sorted from blood, collected in a trial of the OX40 agonist ivuxolimab. These receptors were taken from an adult with an advanced solid tumor such as melanoma, head and neck, liver or kidney cancer.

This clone was picked up a small number of times. The V gene is TRBV2, the J gene TRBJ2-1; unclear D gene. Germline V gives CDR1 SNHLY, CDR2 FYNNEI. Between the trimmed V and J ends, which lost 5 bases and 1 base, there was a span of 3 bases. This CDR3 has 12 amino acids. CDR3 residues: CASSLSYNEQFF. The CDR3 DNA sequence: TGTGCCAGCAGTCTATCCTACAATGAGCAGTTCTTC.

The chain combines TRBV7-2 with TRBJ2-7; D call uncertain. The CDR3 totals 11 residues. Germline V gene lookup returns CDR1 SGHTA and CDR2 FQGNSA. Trimming removed 0 bases from V and 7 bases from J, with 4 bases in between. The chain's CDR3 is CASSLAEEQYF. As DNA, the CDR3 is TGTGCCAGCAGCTTAGCAGAGGAGCAGTACTTC.

The CDR3 sequence is CASSLGGRGEKLFF. The CDR3 DNA sequence: TGTGCCAGCAGTTTAGGGGGGAGAGGTGAAAAACTGTTTTTT. The V call is TRBV28, the J call TRBJ1-4, with a tentative D call TRBD1 (5 bases). CDR3 size: 14 residues. The V gene lost 2 bases and the J gene lost 7 bases, with 11 bases spanning the gap. Germline CDR1 is MDHEN and CDR2 is SYDVKM.

This clone was detected only once. The chain joins TRBV6-6 to TRBJ2-5; D is ambiguous. From germline, CDR1 is MNHNY and CDR2 SVGAGI (reference sequence). The CDR3 covers 14 residues. The germline V and J ends were trimmed by 2 bases and 5 bases, with 12 bases remaining between them. The CDR3 DNA reads as TGTGCCAGCAGTTACGGCAGGTCCAGGGAGACCCAGTACTTC. Translated: CASSYGRSRETQYF.

This clone was counted between two and nine times. The chain uses TRBV9 and TRBJ1-6; unclear D gene. V was shortened by 0 bases and J by 9 bases, with 13 bases between the two germline ends. Germline loops: CDR1 SGDLS, CDR2 YYNGEE. The CDR3 covers 15 residues. CDR3 loop: CASSVGAASGSPLHF. Written as DNA, the CDR3 is TGTGCCAGCAGCGTAGGTGCAGCCTCCGGTTCACCCCTCCACTTT.

This rearrangement joins TRBV28 to TRBJ2-7, with D maybe TRBD1 (6 bases). V lost 2 bases and J lost 6, with 17 bases in between. CDR3 length equals 15 residues. Germline V gene sequence: CDR1 MDHEN, CDR2 SYDVKM. CDR3 coding DNA: TGTGCCAGCAGTTTAGTAGGAACCAAGACAGGCGAGCAGTACTTC. Amino acid sequence: CASSLVGTKTGEQYF.

This clone was recorded once. The chain links TRBV4-2 to TRBJ1-2, with D unresolved. Germline V gene data show CDR1 as LGHNA and CDR2 as YNFKEQ. V was pared by 0 bases and J by 6 bases, with 11 bases between. This CDR3 has 14 amino acids. The chain's CDR3 is CASSQDQHQDGYTF. Written as DNA, the CDR3 is TGTGCCAGCAGCCAAGACCAGCATCAGGATGGCTACACCTTC.

This chain links TRBV28 with TRBJ2-6; 7 positions match TRBD1. Germline CDR1 MDHEN, CDR2 SYDVKM. The CDR3 consists of 16 residues. J lost 2 bases, V lost 4 bases, and 5 bases had no gene match. The CDR3 protein is CASSSPGTAGANVLTF. The CDR3 DNA reads as TGTGCCAGCAGTTCTCCTGGGACAGCTGGGGCCAACGTCCTGACTTTC.

The chain recombines TRBV25-1 with TRBJ1-5; 9 bases align to TRBD1. This CDR3 region has 16 residues. CDR1 and CDR2 from the germline V gene are MGHDK and SYGVNS. V trimming: 10 bases; J trimming: 0 bases; junction bases outside the gene matches: 10. The CDR3 DNA reads as TGTGCCAACTCCCGGGACAGGGATCATAGCAATCAGCCCCAGCATTTT. Translation gives CANSRDRDHSNQPQHF.

The chain recombines TRBV19 with TRBJ1-1, with D perhaps matching TRBD1 (6 bases). Per germline, CDR1 LNHDA and CDR2 SQIVND (reference sequence). V shed 5 bases and J shed 2 bases, with 18 bases lying between them. There are 16 residues in the CDR3. CDR3 sequence (DNA): TGTGCCAGTAGTCACAGGGACCCCCTTACTAACACTGAAGCTTTCTTT. Translated: CASSHRDPLTNTEAFF.

V is TRBV6-5 and J is TRBJ2-7, with 9 bases fitting TRBD1. The J segment lost 5 bases and the V segment lost 5 bases, leaving 4 bases of the junction unmatched. The CDR3 length is 13 residues. Per germline, CDR1 MNHEY and CDR2 SVGAGI. The DNA of the CDR3 is TGTGCCAGCAGTCCTTGGACAGGGGACGAGCAGTACTTC. It yields the protein CASSPWTGDEQYF.

V and J are TRBV2 and TRBJ2-6; D is perhaps TRBD2 (5 bases). CDR1 and CDR2 (germline): SNHLY, FYNNEI. V was clipped by 7 bases and J by 0 bases, with 16 bases between them. The CDR3 runs to 17 residues. The CDR3 here is CASTPFRGSSGANVLTF. CDR3 bases: TGTGCCAGCACCCCGTTCCGTGGGAGCTCTGGGGCCAACGTCCTGACTTTC.

The chain combines TRBV7-3 with TRBJ2-2, with 15 bases matching TRBD2. CDR1 is SGHTA and CDR2 is FQGTGA in the germline V gene. This CDR3 has 16 amino acids. V shed 5 bases, J shed 5 bases, and the junction held 3 bases outside the gene matches. The CDR3, as DNA: TGTGCCAGCAGCCCCGGGACTAGCGGGGGGACCGGGGAGCTGTTTTTT. Protein product: CASSPGTSGGTGELFF.

The CDR3 loop reads CASSPRTGRNEKLFF. CDR3 nucleotide sequence: TGTGCCAGCAGCCCTCGGACAGGGAGGAATGAAAAACTGTTTTTT. The V and J genes are TRBV7-6 and TRBJ1-4, with 8 bases fitting TRBD1. CDR1 SGHVS and CDR2 FNYEAQ come from the germline V gene. The CDR3 sequence is 15 residues long. With V trimmed by 5 bases and J by 5 bases, 7 bases remained unmatched.

The V and J genes are TRBV6-6 and TRBJ1-2; perhaps TRBD1 as D (5 bases). CDR3 size: 13 residues. V lost 0 bases to trimming and J lost 8 bases, with 10 bases between them. Per the germline V gene, CDR1 is MNHNY and CDR2 is SVGAGI (reference sequence). CDR3 residues: CASSYSGGRGYTF. CDR3 nucleotides: TGTGCCAGCAGTTACTCGGGGGGTCGGGGCTACACCTTC.